The 28 T cell receptor beta chains given below trace back to one sample, sequenced in a study of tumor and adjacent non-tumor tissue in lung cancer. This sample's RNA came from whole unsorted tissue. Distant lung tissue was collected more than 3 cm away from the tumor edge. TCRbeta libraries were built with three rounds of nested PCR, modified from ARM-PCR. TCRdb independently ran MiXCR on the multiplex PCR reads; one entry per CDR3 protein. The table has more than 60,000 distinct CDR3 sequences, approximately 73% seen once. The sequenced sample was distant non-tumor lung tissue. The receptors were sampled from a man in his 60s with non-small cell lung cancer.

There are a few counts of this clonotype. A much more abundant neighbour one base away suggests this may be a read error. This sequence joins TRBV6-6 and TRBJ2-5; the match to TRBD2 covers 9 bases. V was pared by 10 bases and J by 5 bases, with 8 bases of the junction left unmatched. This CDR3 contains 13 residues. Germline V gene data show CDR1 as MNHNY and CDR2 as SVGAGI (reference sequence). CDR3 residues: CANLRLAGETQYF. The CDR3 bases are TGTGCCAACCTAAGGCTAGCGGGGGAGACCCAGTACTTC.

Notes on this clonotype: Because it lacks the conserved phenylalanine or tryptophan at the end, this CDR3 is likely a read error. J is TRBJ2-1 and V is TRBV4-1, with a tentative D call TRBD2 (5 bases). The CDR3 is 12 residues long. Germline loops: CDR1 MGHRA, CDR2 YSYEKL. CDR3: CPSGQGYNEQFY. The CDR3 DNA reads TGCCCCAGCGGCCAAGGGTACAATGAGCAGTTCTAC.

This clonotype appeared once. With a much larger clone just one base away, this may be a read error. V gene TRBV27 combines with J gene TRBJ2-7; no definite D call. CDR1 and CDR2 (germline): MNHEY, SMNVEV (reference sequence). V dropped 5 bases and J dropped 2 bases, with 13 bases sitting between them. The CDR3 is 14 amino acids. This CDR3 reads CASSPLPEPYEQYF. The DNA for the CDR3 is TGTGCCAGCAGTCCCCTACCAGAGCCCTACGAGCAGTACTTC.

This sequence joins TRBV19 and TRBJ2-1, with D tentatively TRBD2 (10 bases). Trimming cost V 7 bases and J 7 bases, with 26 bases left between them. CDR3 length: 17 amino acids. Germline V gene sequence: CDR1 LNHDA, CDR2 SQIVND (reference sequence). The CDR3 protein is CASITGGRLAGVNEQFF. The DNA of the CDR3 is TGTGCCAGTATAACAGGGGGCAGGCTAGCGGGAGTGAATGAGCAGTTCTTC.

Worth noting for this clonotype: With a much larger clone just one base away, this may be a read error. The chain has TRBV3-1 and TRBJ1-1, with D possibly TRBD1 on 5 matching bases. This CDR3 region has 14 residues. In germline, CDR1 is LGHDT, CDR2 YNNKEL (reference sequence). The V and J ends lost 4 bases and 5 bases respectively, with 14 bases between them. The CDR3 DNA reads TGTGCCAGCAGCCTCCAGGGTCTCCGAACTGAAGCTTTCTTT. This translates into CASSLQGLRTEAFF.

This clonotype is deemed large. J is TRBJ2-3 and V is TRBV4-2; 7 positions agree with TRBD2. V lost 1 base to trimming and J lost 1 base; unmatched junction nucleotides: 5. Germline CDR1 is LGHNA and CDR2 is YNFKEQ. The length of the CDR3 is 16 residues. CDR3 residues: CASSQGGTSGTDTQYF. The CDR3 coding sequence is TGTGCCAGCAGCCAAGGAGGCACTAGCGGCACAGATACGCAGTATTTT.

This clonotype was seen a handful of times. CDR3 nucleotide sequence: TGTGCCACCAGCACAACATATAATGAAAAACTGTTTTTT. This codes for CATSTTYNEKLFF. This chain connects TRBV15 to TRBJ1-4; D is uncertain. Germline lookup yields CDR1 LNHNV and CDR2 YYDKDF (reference sequence). CDR3 length: 13 amino acids. V was clipped by 4 bases and J by 4 bases, with 7 bases between them.

With respect to this clonotype: A single base separates this from a much larger clone, so it may be a read error. This CDR3 is missing its conserved last phenylalanine or tryptophan, likely due to a read error. The chain couples TRBV20-1 to TRBJ1-5; D is ambiguous. Trimming removed 3 bases from V and 6 bases from J, with 15 bases in between. The CDR3 runs 14 residues. Germline-derived CDR1 and CDR2 are DFQATT and SNEGSKA (reference sequence). The CDR3 DNA follows: TGCAGTGCTAGTTCGGGGAGGGCTGGTCAGCCCCAGCATTAT. Translation gives CSASSGRAGQPQHY.

V is TRBV10-3 and J is TRBJ2-7, with 8 bases aligning to TRBD1. Per germline, CDR1 ENHRY and CDR2 SYGVKD. This CDR3 has 16 residues. CDR3 sequence: CAICEPGTGSTYEQYF. The DNA of the CDR3 is TGTGCTATCTGCGAACCCGGGACAGGTTCAACCTACGAGCAGTACTTC.

This chain joins TRBV20-1 and TRBJ2-7, with 8 bases that match TRBD1. V lost 2 bases and J lost 5; bases outside the gene matches: 5. The CDR3 runs to 13 residues. Germline V gene data show CDR1 as DFQATT and CDR2 as SNEGSKA (reference sequence). CDR3 amino acids: CSARYLTGDEQYF. Written as DNA, the CDR3 is TGCAGTGCTAGATACCTGACAGGGGACGAGCAGTACTTC.

Notes on this clonotype: It is likely a read error, because the conserved phenylalanine at the end of the CDR3 is missing. This chain uses TRBV4-2 with TRBJ1-3, with D possibly matching TRBD1 (5 bases). Per germline, CDR1 LGHNA and CDR2 YNFKEQ. This CDR3 is 15 amino acids long. The CDR3 DNA sequence: TGTACCAGTAGCCAAGATTGGGACCCTGGAAACACCATATATCTT. It yields the protein CTSSQDWDPGNTIYL.

A word on this clonotype: Sequence at one end of the junction differs from germline and may be a read error. This rearrangement joins TRBV20-1 to TRBJ2-1; D may match TRBD1 or TRBD2 (5 bases each). Germline lookup yields CDR1 DFQATT and CDR2 SNEGSKA (reference sequence). This CDR3 has 12 amino acids. The CDR3 DNA sequence: TGCAGTGCTAGGGGACCTAACTATGAGCAGTTCTTT. This codes for CSARGPNYEQFF.

Concerning this clonotype itself: One end of the junction varies from germline; a read error may be responsible. The chain recombines TRBV5-6 with TRBJ1-6, with D possibly TRBD1 on 5 matching bases. Germline V gene data show CDR1 as SGHDT and CDR2 as YYEEEE. This CDR3 comprises 15 residues. This CDR3 reads CASSLRQGDGSPIHF. Written as DNA, the CDR3 is TGTGCCAGCAGCTTGAGGCAAGGGGATGGATCACCCATCCACTTT. Full variable domain (remainder filled in from reference TRBV5-6 and TRBJ1-6): DAGVTQSPTHLIKTRGQQVTLRCSPKSGHDTVSWYQQALGQGPQFIFQYYEEEERQRGNFPDRFSGHQFPNYSSELNVNALLLGDSALYLCASSLRQGDGSPIHFGNGTRLTVT.

As for this clonotype: The final CDR3 position lacks the conserved phenylalanine or tryptophan, pointing to a likely read error. This sequence joins TRBV14 and TRBJ2-1, with TRBD2 matching over 9 bases. From germline, CDR1 is SGHDN and CDR2 FVKESK. The CDR3 length is 16 residues. The CDR3 protein is CASCQESLAGSYEQFL. The CDR3 region has the DNA TGCGCCAGCTGCCAAGAATCCCTAGCGGGATCGTATGAGCAGTTCCTC.

Note on this clonotype: A much larger clone sits a single nucleotide away, making a read error possible. This CDR3 is CSARPGIHNQPQHF. The CDR3 coding sequence is TGCAGTGCTAGACCGGGGATTCACAATCAGCCCCAGCATTTT. This sequence joins TRBV20-1 and TRBJ1-5; D not certain. V was shortened by 2 bases and J by 3 bases, with 11 bases between the two germline ends. This CDR3 contains 14 residues. Germline V gene data show CDR1 as DFQATT and CDR2 as SNEGSKA (reference sequence).

Concerning this clonotype itself: One junction end disagrees with the germline gene, perhaps due to a read error. This chain connects TRBV12-3 or TRBV12-4 to TRBJ2-7, with 11 bases fitting TRBD1. This CDR3 has 14 residues. The CDR3: CASSPGTGGLEHYF. CDR3 bases: TGTGCCAGCAGTCCTGGGACAGGGGGTCTCGAGCACTACTTT.

This chain connects TRBV29-1 to TRBJ2-7; 10 nucleotides align to TRBD1. Germline trimming cut 8 bases from V and 5 bases from J; bases unmatched to any gene: 12. Germline V lookup: CDR1 SQVTM, CDR2 ANQGSEA. The CDR3 is 14 amino acids. The chain's CDR3 is CSLIDRDRGNEQYF. As DNA, the CDR3 is TGCAGCCTTATCGATCGGGACAGGGGCAACGAGCAGTACTTC.

Points on this clonotype: The missing conserved phenylalanine or tryptophan at the end of this CDR3 makes a read error likely. The rearrangement joins TRBV20-1 to TRBJ2-1; maybe TRBD2 (5 bases). The V gene lost 1 base and the J gene lost 2 bases, with 15 bases spanning the gap. This CDR3 is 16 amino acids long. The germline gives CDR1 DFQATT, CDR2 SNEGSKA (reference sequence). The CDR3 DNA reads as TGCAGTGCTAGAGTGGTCTGGACTGCCCCCTACAATGAGCAGTTCTCC. Amino acids: CSARVVWTAPYNEQFS.

This clonotype was counted many times. The rearrangement joins TRBV20-1 to TRBJ1-1; tentative D call: TRBD1 (5 bases). Germline CDR1 is DFQATT and CDR2 is SNEGSKA (reference sequence). CDR3 length equals 11 residues. Trimming took off 5 bases at V and 9 bases at J, with 13 bases between the two ends. The CDR3 DNA reads as TGCAGTGCTGCTTCCGGGGCCCAAGCTTTCTTT. This gives the protein CSAASGAQAFF.

The chain recombines TRBV4-1 with TRBJ2-5; no definite D call. This CDR3 has 17 amino acids. The germline V and J ends were trimmed by 0 bases and 4 bases, with 18 bases remaining between them. CDR1 and CDR2 from the germline V gene are MGHRA and YSYEKL. CDR3 DNA: TGCGCCAGCAGCCAAGAGGACGGGTGGTCGAGGAGAGAGACCCAGTACTTC. Amino acid sequence: CASSQEDGWSRRETQYF.

With respect to this clonotype: Likely a read error: the CDR3 ends without its conserved phenylalanine or tryptophan. The DNA is omitted, as the CDR3 cannot be located on it reliably, and the CDR3 follows TCRdb's listing. The rearrangement links TRBV11-3 to TRBJ2-3; no DNA check was done on the table's D call, TRBD2. The CDR3 length equals 16 residues, ends included. Germline lookup yields CDR1 SGHNT and CDR2 YENEEA. This CDR3 is CASNSGLADSTVTRYL.

Of note for this clonotype: This could be a read error, since a much larger clone is one nucleotide away. J is TRBJ1-1 and V is TRBV18, with D possibly being TRBD1 (5 bases). The CDR3 contains 13 residues. Germline-derived CDR1 and CDR2 are KGHSH and LQKENI. DNA of the CDR3: TGTGCCAGCTCACCGGGGGGGGGAAGTGAAGCTTCCTTT. This translates into CASSPGGGSEASF.

Only a few counts were recorded for this clonotype. As the CDR3 is not closed by the conserved phenylalanine or tryptophan, this likely results from a read error. The DNA of the CDR3 is TGCAGTGCTCACTTTCGGAGACTAGCGACTTACGAGCAGTACCTC. Its protein product is CSAHFRRLATYEQYL. The chain has TRBV20-1 and TRBJ2-7; 8 nucleotides align to TRBD2. The CDR3 extends over 15 amino acids. Trimming at V came to 5 bases and at J to 4 bases, leaving 13 bases not matched to a gene. In germline, CDR1 is DFQATT, CDR2 SNEGSKA (reference sequence).

With respect to this clonotype: The junction does not match germline at one end; this may be a read error. The chain carries TRBV5-4 and TRBJ2-1; D remains ambiguous. The CDR3 loop spans 14 amino acids. Germline values: CDR1 SGHNT, CDR2 YYREEE (reference sequence). This CDR3 is CVSRMAGSYNEQFF. For the CDR3, the DNA is TGTGTCAGCAGGATGGCTGGGTCCTACAATGAGCAGTTCTTC.

This clonotype showed up many times. The chain combines TRBV28 with TRBJ2-7; no firm D call. Between the trimmed V and J ends, which lost 1 base and 2 bases, there was a span of 18 bases. The CDR3 totals 17 residues. Germline-derived CDR1 and CDR2 are MDHEN and SYDVKM. The CDR3: CASSLSILQQETYEQYF. CDR3 sequence (DNA): TGTGCCAGCAGTTTATCAATTCTGCAGCAAGAAACCTACGAGCAGTACTTC.

Comment on this clonotype: At one boundary the junction diverges from the germline segment, which might be a read error. This rearrangement joins TRBV14 to TRBJ2-5; D remains ambiguous. The CDR3 consists of 14 residues. Looked up from germline, CDR1 is SGHDN and CDR2 is FVKESK. CDR3 loop: CASIQRHLQETQYF. Here the CDR3 DNA reads TGTGCCAGCATCCAACGGCATCTCCAAGAGACCCAGTACTTC.

In the case of this clonotype: Relative to the germline gene, one junction end is altered; a read error may explain this. The V gene is TRBV4-1, the J gene TRBJ1-3; tentatively, D is TRBD1 (5 bases). This CDR3 region has 17 residues. CDR1 and CDR2 from the germline V gene are MGHRA and YSYEKL. The CDR3 here is CASRQESPGEGVNTIYF. CDR3 in DNA: TGCGCCAGCAGACAAGAGAGTCCCGGGGAAGGGGTGAACACCATATATTTT.

Of note for this clonotype: Sequence at one end of the junction differs from germline and may be a read error. V gene TRBV11-3 combines with J gene TRBJ2-5, with D tentatively TRBD1 (6 bases). CDR1 SGHNT and CDR2 YENEEA come from the germline V gene. CDR3 size: 15 residues. As DNA, the CDR3 is TGTGCAAGCTGCTTAGCCCCGGACAGTCAAGAGGCCCAGTACTTC. This encodes CASCLAPDSQEAQYF.